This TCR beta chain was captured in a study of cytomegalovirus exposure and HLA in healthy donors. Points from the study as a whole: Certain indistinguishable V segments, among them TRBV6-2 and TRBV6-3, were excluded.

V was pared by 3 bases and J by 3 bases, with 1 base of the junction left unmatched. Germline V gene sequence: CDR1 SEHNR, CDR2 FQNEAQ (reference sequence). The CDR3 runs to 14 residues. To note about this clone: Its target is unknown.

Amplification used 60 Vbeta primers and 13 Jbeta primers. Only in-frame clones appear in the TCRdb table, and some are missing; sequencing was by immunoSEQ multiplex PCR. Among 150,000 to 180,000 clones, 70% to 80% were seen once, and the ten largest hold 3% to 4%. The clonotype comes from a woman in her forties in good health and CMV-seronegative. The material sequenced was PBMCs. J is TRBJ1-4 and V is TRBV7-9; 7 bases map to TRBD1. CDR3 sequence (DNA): TGTGCCAGCAGCTTTGACAGGGCTAATGAAAAACTGTTTTTT. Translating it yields CASSFDRANEKLFF.